A selection of T cell receptor beta chains follows, all from one sample in a study of T-cell reconstitution after alpha-beta-depleted transplantation in children. In TCRdb, the PCR reads were re-called with MiXCR into one record per CDR3 protein. This sample carries about 610,000 distinct CDR3 sequences, roughly 10% of them seen once, and the ten largest clones take less than 4.5%. Sequencing used PBMCs from the stem cell graft donor, obtained from the stem cell graft. Source of these receptors: a human donor who donated a stem cell graft to a child with acute myeloid leukemia. Both conserved end residues are part of each CDR3. Each record gives: V gene, D gene, J gene, clone size, CDR3 protein, CDR3 DNA. D genes are given only for firm matches. The size field is filled for only some rows; it gives once, few, many or a size class.

>TRBV10-3|TRBD2|TRBJ2-7|many
CAISDLSGSSYEQYF
TGTGCCATCAGTGACCTGAGCGGGAGCTCCTACGAGCAGTACTTC
>TRBV5-6|.|TRBJ2-1|.
CASSLFTNNEQFF
TGTGCCAGCAGCTTGTTCACGAACAATGAGCAGTTCTTC
>TRBV5-1|.|TRBJ2-4|many
CASSLGAYLTKNIQYF
TGCGCCAGCAGCTTGGGGGCGTATCTAACCAAAAACATTCAGTACTTC
>TRBV4-3|TRBD1|TRBJ2-3|.
CASSQRTGAPDTQYF
TGCGCCAGCAGCCAAAGGACAGGGGCTCCAGATACGCAGTATTTT
>TRBV7-2|TRBD2|TRBJ2-1|few
CASSPQGTSGRNEQFF
TGTGCCAGCAGCCCCCAAGGGACTAGCGGGAGAAATGAGCAGTTCTTC
>TRBV14|TRBD2|TRBJ2-2|many
CASSQYKGLAGVAHTGELFF
TGTGCCAGCAGCCAATATAAGGGACTAGCGGGAGTGGCGCACACCGGGGAGCTGTTTTTT
>TRBV5-1|TRBD1|TRBJ2-3|.
CASSLADRGLISTDTQYF
TGCGCCAGCAGCTTGGCGGACAGGGGGCTTATTAGCACAGATACGCAGTATTTT
>TRBV29-1|.|TRBJ2-7|.
CSVGGTPYEQYF
TGCAGCGTTGGGGGGACTCCCTACGAGCAGTACTTC
>TRBV2|.|TRBJ2-3|few
CASSGGGSDTQYF
TGTGCCAGCAGTGGAGGGGGATCAGATACGCAGTATTTT
>TRBV11-2|.|TRBJ2-7|few
CASSKRRDSNYEQYF
TGTGCCAGCAGCAAACGGCGGGACTCGAACTACGAGCAGTACTTC
>TRBV7-6|.|TRBJ1-2|.
CASSLTGQVGYTF
TGTGCCAGCAGCTTAACCGGGCAAGTTGGCTACACCTTC
>TRBV6-1|.|TRBJ1-1|.
CASSEWPGYRSEAFF
TGTGCCAGCAGTGAATGGCCAGGGTATAGATCTGAAGCTTTCTTT